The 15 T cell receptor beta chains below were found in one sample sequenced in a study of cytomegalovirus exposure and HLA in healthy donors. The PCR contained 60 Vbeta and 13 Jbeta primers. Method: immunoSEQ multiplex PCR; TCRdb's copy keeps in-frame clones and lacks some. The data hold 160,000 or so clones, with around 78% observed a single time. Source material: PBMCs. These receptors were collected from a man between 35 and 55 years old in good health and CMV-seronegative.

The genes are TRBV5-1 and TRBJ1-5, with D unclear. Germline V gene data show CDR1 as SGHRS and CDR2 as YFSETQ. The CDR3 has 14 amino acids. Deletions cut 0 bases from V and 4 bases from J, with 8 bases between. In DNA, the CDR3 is TGCGCCAGCAGCTTGGTAGGAGGGAATCAGCCCCAGCATTTT. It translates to CASSLVGGNQPQHF.

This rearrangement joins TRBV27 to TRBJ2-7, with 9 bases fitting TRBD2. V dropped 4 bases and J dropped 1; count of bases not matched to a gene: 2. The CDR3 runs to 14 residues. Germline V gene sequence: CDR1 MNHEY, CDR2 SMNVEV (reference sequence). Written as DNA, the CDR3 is TGTGCCAGCAGTTCAGCGGGAGGATCCTACGAGCAGTACTTC. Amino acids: CASSSAGGSYEQYF.

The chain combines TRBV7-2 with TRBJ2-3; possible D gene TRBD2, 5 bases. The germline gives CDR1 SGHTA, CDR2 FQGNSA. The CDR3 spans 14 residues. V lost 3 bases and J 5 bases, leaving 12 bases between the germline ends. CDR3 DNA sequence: TGTGCCAGCAGCTTCGGCCTAGCAGGAGATACGCAGTATTTT. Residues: CASSFGLAGDTQYF.

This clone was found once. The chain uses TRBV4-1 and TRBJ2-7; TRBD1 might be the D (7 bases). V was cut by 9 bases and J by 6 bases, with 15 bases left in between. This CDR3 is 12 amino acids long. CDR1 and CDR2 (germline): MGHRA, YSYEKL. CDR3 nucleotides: TGCGCCAGTCACGCCAGGGGGGCCGAGCAGTACGTC. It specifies CASHARGAEQYV.

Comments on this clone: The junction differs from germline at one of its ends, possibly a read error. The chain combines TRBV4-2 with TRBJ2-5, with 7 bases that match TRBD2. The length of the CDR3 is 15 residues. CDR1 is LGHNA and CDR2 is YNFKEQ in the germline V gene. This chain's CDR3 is CASSTFGGSQEAQYF. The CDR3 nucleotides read TGTGCCAGCAGCACCTTCGGCGGGAGCCAAGAGGCCCAGTACTTC.

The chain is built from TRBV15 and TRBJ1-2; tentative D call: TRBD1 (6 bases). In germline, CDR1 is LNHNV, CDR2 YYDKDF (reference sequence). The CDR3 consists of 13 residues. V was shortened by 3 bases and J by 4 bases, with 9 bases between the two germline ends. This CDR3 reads CATSSGTSYGYTF. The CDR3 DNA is TGTGCCACCAGCAGCGGGACAAGCTATGGCTACACCTTC. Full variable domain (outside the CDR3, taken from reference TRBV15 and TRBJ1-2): DAMVIQNPRYQVTQFGKPVTLSCSQTLNHNVMYWYQQKSSQAPKLLFHYYDKDFNNEADTPDNFQSRRPNTSFCFLDIRSPGLGDTAMYLCATSSGTSYGYTFGSGTRLTVV.

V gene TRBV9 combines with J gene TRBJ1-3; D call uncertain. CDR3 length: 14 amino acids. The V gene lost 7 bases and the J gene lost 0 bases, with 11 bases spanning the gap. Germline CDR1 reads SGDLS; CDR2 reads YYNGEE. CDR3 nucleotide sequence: TGTGCCAGCCAACCAGAGGTCTCTGGAAACACCATATATTTT. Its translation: CASQPEVSGNTIYF. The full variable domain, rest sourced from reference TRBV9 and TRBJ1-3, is DSGVTQTPKHLITATGQRVTLRCSPRSGDLSVYWYQQSLDQGLQFLIQYYNGEERAKGNILERFSAQQFPDLHSELNLSSLELGDSALYFCASQPEVSGNTIYFGEGSWLTVV.

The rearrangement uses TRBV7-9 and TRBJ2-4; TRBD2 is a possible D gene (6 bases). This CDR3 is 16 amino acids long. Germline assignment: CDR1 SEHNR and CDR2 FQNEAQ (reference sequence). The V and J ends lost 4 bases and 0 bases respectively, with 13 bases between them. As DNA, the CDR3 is TGTGCCAGCAGCTCGCATAGCGGATTAGCCAAAAACATTCAGTACTTC. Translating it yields CASSSHSGLAKNIQYF.

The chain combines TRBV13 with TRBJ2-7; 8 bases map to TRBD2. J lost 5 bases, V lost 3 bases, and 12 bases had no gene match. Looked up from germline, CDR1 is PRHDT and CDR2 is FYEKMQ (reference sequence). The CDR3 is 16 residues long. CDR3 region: CASSLGSSGLGHEQYF. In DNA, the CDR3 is TGTGCCAGCAGCTTGGGCTCTAGCGGGTTGGGACACGAGCAGTACTTC. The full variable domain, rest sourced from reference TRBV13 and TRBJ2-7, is AAGVIQSPRHLIKEKRETATLKCYPIPRHDTVYWYQQGPGQDPQFLISFYEKMQSDKGSIPDRFSAQQFSDYHSELNMSSLELGDSALYFCASSLGSSGLGHEQYFGPGTRLTVT.

The CDR3 sequence is CASSLGTSATLQETQYF. The CDR3 region has the DNA TGTGCCAGCAGCCTAGGGACTAGCGCCACACTCCAAGAGACCCAGTACTTC. This sequence joins TRBV4-2 and TRBJ2-5; 10 bases are shared with TRBD2. The CDR3 length is 17 residues. The J segment lost 1 base and the V segment lost 4 bases, leaving 9 bases of the junction unmatched. Germline lookup yields CDR1 LGHNA and CDR2 YNFKEQ.

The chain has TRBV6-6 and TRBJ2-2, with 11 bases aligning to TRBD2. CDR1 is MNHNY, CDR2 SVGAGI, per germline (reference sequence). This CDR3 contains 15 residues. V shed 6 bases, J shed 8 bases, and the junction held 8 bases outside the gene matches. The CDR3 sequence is CASSPLAGVGGELFF. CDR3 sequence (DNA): TGTGCCAGCAGCCCACTAGCGGGAGTCGGTGGGGAGCTGTTTTTT.

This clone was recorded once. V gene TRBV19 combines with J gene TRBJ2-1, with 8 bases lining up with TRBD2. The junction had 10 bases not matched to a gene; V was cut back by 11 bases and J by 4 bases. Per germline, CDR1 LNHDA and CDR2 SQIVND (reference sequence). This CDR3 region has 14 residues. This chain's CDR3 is CASGDSGDYNEQFF. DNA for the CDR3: TGTGCCTCTGGAGATAGCGGGGATTACAATGAGCAGTTCTTC.

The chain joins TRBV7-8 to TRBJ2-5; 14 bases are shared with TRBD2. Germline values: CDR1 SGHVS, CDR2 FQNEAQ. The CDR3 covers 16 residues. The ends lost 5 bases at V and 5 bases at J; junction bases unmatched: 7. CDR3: CASSPTRTSGGETQYF. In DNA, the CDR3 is TGTGCCAGCAGCCCGACCCGGACTAGCGGGGGGGAGACCCAGTACTTC.

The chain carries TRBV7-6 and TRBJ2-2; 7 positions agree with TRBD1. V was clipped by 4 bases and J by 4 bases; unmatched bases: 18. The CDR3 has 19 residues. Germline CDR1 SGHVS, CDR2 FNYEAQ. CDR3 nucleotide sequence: TGTGCCAGCAGCTCACGGGTTATAAAGACAGGGTACTTCACCGGGGAGCTGTTTTTT. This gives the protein CASSSRVIKTGYFTGELFF.

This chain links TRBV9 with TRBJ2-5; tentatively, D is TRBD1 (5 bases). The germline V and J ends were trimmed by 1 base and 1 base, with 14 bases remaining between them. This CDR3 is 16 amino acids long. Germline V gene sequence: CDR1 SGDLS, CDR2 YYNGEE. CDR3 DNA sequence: TGTGCCAGCAGCGTAAGTGGGGCGTTGGGCCAAGAGACCCAGTACTTC. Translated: CASSVSGALGQETQYF.